This T cell receptor beta chain stems from a study of shared clonotypes between healthy human individuals. The authors divided CD4+ cells into CD45RA+ naive and CD45RA-negative memory subsets. Regarding the study as a whole: Only a few donors were included, so the genetic and exposure-history diversity represented was limited.

As to this clone: Its antigen is not known.

Each subset's genomic DNA was split evenly across several immunoSEQ plates. The data were produced by immunoSEQ multiplex PCR, yet TCRdb's version contains in-frame clones alone and is incomplete. The profile covers about 2.3 million clones, with approximately 90% appearing a single time and approximately 0.4% taken by the ten largest. From germline, CDR1 is ENHRY and CDR2 SYGVKD. This CDR3 has 15 amino acids. Trimming cost V 6 bases and J 4 bases; bases outside gene matches: 7. The sequencing input was naive CD4+ T cells from PBMCs. Stated subset: CD45RA+ positively selected. The TCR comes from a man between 18 and 35 years old in good health. Some clones in this sample may be carry-over from other donors' samples. This chain links TRBV10-3 with TRBJ2-3, with TRBD2 identical over 10 bases. CDR3 protein: CAISPSGSRADTQYF. Written as DNA, the CDR3 is TGTGCCATCAGCCCTAGCGGGAGTCGGGCAGATACGCAGTATTTT.